This T cell receptor beta chain was found in a study of chemoradiotherapy in HPV16-positive cancers. The study's findings and limits: In HPV16-positive patients, HPV-responsive T-cell expansion tracked better recurrence-free survival. HPV-specific T cells were functionally defined from only a couple of HPV16-positive patients. Candidate HPV-specific clones and E7-related TCR motifs grew in tumor during treatment.

Using immunoSEQ multiplex PCR, the repertoire was profiled, and TCRdb retains in-frame clones only, with some absent. The table lists fewer than 40,000 clones, roughly 90% of them singletons, with roughly 3.4% in the top ten. Repeated repertoire sampling spanned the course of chemoradiotherapy. The CDR3 runs to 14 residues. Concerning this clone: Its antigen is unknown.

This chain links TRBV21-1 with TRBJ1-2. TRBV21-1 is given as a pseudogene. The source is a human donor with HPV-associated anogenital cancer. Sequenced material: blood, taken from a patient who underwent chemoradiotherapy. Written as DNA, the CDR3 is TGTGCCAGCAGAGATGGGGGAGATGGCTATGGCTACACCTTC. As protein: CASRDGGDGYGYTF.